This paragraph reports one T cell receptor beta chain. Its antigen is currently unknown. The entry originates in a study of T cell repertoires in cytomegalovirus infection. Study-wide context: Selected CMV epitopes included recently identified HLA-C-restricted ones as well as well-studied HLA-B-restricted ones.

Using its own MiXCR run on the reads, TCRdb lists one record per CDR3 protein. The data contain approximately 590,000 distinct CDR3 sequences, around 40% of them singletons. The CDR3 totals 19 residues. Trimming took off 3 bases at V and 4 bases at J, with 29 bases between the two ends. CDR1 SGHNT and CDR2 YYREEE come from the germline V gene (reference sequence). The chain employs TRBV5-4 and TRBJ2-7; weak D call: TRBD2 (5 bases). The TCR comes from a human donor in good health (CMV status not recorded). Some clones in this sample may be carry-over from other donors' samples. The source was cultured PBMCs, collected from culture after CMV antigen stimulation. The CDR3 sequence is CASSSTRGPGKGFRYEQYF. The CDR3 DNA is TGTGCCAGCAGCTCGACTCGTGGCCCGGGAAAGGGTTTCAGGTACGAGCAGTACTTC.